The clone carrying this TCR beta chain was seen once. Its antigen is as yet unknown. The CDR3 sequence is 17 residues long. Trimming took 2 bases from V and 0 from J, leaving 11 bases between them. The germline CDR1 and CDR2 sequences are MNHEY and SMNVEV (reference sequence). This entry belongs to a study of shared clonotypes between healthy human individuals. Study-level results: It was the non-shared clonotypes that had lower generation probabilities than clonotypes shared by all four donors. Compared with memory subsets, naive subsets generally had larger estimated richness. Genetic and exposure-history diversity was limited by the small donor number.

The table came from immunoSEQ multiplex PCR; TCRdb's copy has only in-frame clones and leaves some out. Of hundreds of thousands of clones in the sample, about 96% are singletons; the top ten hold approximately 0.057%. The J gene is TRBJ2-6, the V gene TRBV27, with a tentative D call TRBD1 (5 bases). The sample taken for sequencing was naive CD4+ T cells sorted from blood. The subset: CD45RA+ positively selected. The receptor was isolated from a woman aged 25 to 39 in good health. In nucleotides, the CDR3 is TGTGCCAGCAGTTTAGTGACAGCCCCCTCTGGGGCCAACGTCCTGACTTTC. This gives the protein CASSLVTAPSGANVLTF.